The rows below give T cell receptor beta chains drawn from one sample of a study of response to subunit inactivated influenza vaccine. TCRdb recomputed calls from the RT-PCR reads with MiXCR, one row per CDR3 protein. The repertoire consists of approximately 520,000 distinct CDR3 sequences, with about 25% occurring once and the leading ten covering approximately 2%. This material consisted of CD4+ T cells sorted from PBMCs, taken 4 to 6 days after vaccination. The receptors come from a man between 50 and 59 years old who received an inactivated influenza vaccine. Both conserved end residues are part of each CDR3. Each record gives: D gene, J gene, clone size, V gene, CDR3 length, CDR3 DNA, CDR3 protein. A D gene is named only where the DNA matches it firmly. The listing skips clone size in some rows; elsewhere it reads once, few, many or a size class.

-,TRBJ2-6,-,TRBV9,15,TGTGCCAGCAGCCCCCGTAGCGAAGGGGCCAACGTCCTGACTTTC,CASSPRSEGANVLTF
-,TRBJ2-4,once,TRBV6-5,13,TGTGCCAGCAGTTACGCTCGGCAGGGCCTCGAGTACTTC,CASSYARQGLEYF
TRBD2,TRBJ2-5,few,TRBV5-1,15,TGCGCCAGCAGTCCCTTTTTAGCGGGGCAAGAGACCCAGTACTTC,CASSPFLAGQETQYF
-,TRBJ2-3,-,TRBV7-3,16,TGTGCCAGCAGCTTATCTCCTGTGAGGAGCACAGATACGCAGTATTTT,CASSLSPVRSTDTQYF
TRBD1,TRBJ1-5,few,TRBV20-1,13,TGCAGTGCTATGAGACAGGGTCGTCAGCCCCAGCATTTT,CSAMRQGRQPQHF
TRBD2,TRBJ2-3,few,TRBV20-1,16,TGCAGTGCTTCTCGACTAGCGGGAGGGCTGACAGATACGCAGTATTTT,CSASRLAGGLTDTQYF
-,TRBJ2-3,-,TRBV11-2,11,TGTGCCAGCAGGACGGGACATCTGCAGTATTTT,CASRTGHLQYF
TRBD1,TRBJ2-7,-,TRBV29-1,14,TGCAGCGCTTCACCGGGACAGGATCTCTACGAGCAGTACTTC,CSASPGQDLYEQYF
TRBD2,TRBJ2-7,-,TRBV4-3,15,TGCGCCAGCAGCCAAGTGCGGACTAGCGGCAACGAGCAGTACTTC,CASSQVRTSGNEQYF
-,TRBJ1-1,-,TRBV12-3/TRBV12-4,14,TGTGCCAGCAGTTTGGGGTGGTCGGACACTGAAGCTTTCTTT,CASSLGWSDTEAFF
TRBD1,TRBJ1-1,few,TRBV14,14,TGTGCCAGCAGCCAAGCAGGGGGCACGGTTGAAGCTTTCTTT,CASSQAGGTVEAFF
TRBD1,TRBJ1-6,few,TRBV7-9,16,TGTGCCAGCAGCTTTGGCGGGACAGCCTATAATTCACCCCTCCACTTT,CASSFGGTAYNSPLHF
-,TRBJ2-2,-,TRBV4-1,15,TGCGCCAGCAAGGCGGGCTCGCGGGGCACCGGGGAGCTGTTTTTT,CASKAGSRGTGELFF
-,TRBJ1-5,-,TRBV6-5,15,TGTGCCAGCAGTTACTCTTATCGGCCAAATCAGCCCCAGCATTTT,CASSYSYRPNQPQHF
-,TRBJ2-2,many,TRBV12-3/TRBV12-4,14,TGTGCCAGCAGTCCCGGGACGAGTACCGGGGAGCTGTTTTTT,CASSPGTSTGELFF
TRBD1,TRBJ2-7,few,TRBV29-1,13,TGCAGCGTTGAAAAGACAGGGGGCGGTGAACAGTACTTC,CSVEKTGGGEQYF
-,TRBJ1-3,-,TRBV12-3/TRBV12-4,14,TGTGCCAGCAGTTTATCAAGGGGAGGAAACACCATATATTTT,CASSLSRGGNTIYF
TRBD2,TRBJ2-2,few,TRBV20-1,16,TGCAGTGCTAGAGCGAGCGGGGGGACGAACACCGGGGAGCTGTTTTTT,CSARASGGTNTGELFF
-,TRBJ1-2,many,TRBV28,14,TGTGCCAGCAGTTTATCGAGAGGGAACTATGGCTACACCTTC,CASSLSRGNYGYTF
-,TRBJ2-1,-,TRBV7-9,15,TGTGCCAGCAGCCGGGACTTTAGCTCCTACAATGAGCAGTTCTTC,CASSRDFSSYNEQFF
-,TRBJ2-3,few,TRBV5-1,15,TGCGCCAGCAGCTTGGGTGAACTTACCCCAGATACGCAGTATTTT,CASSLGELTPDTQYF
-,TRBJ2-5,few,TRBV5-1,14,TGCGCCAGCAGCTTGAGCGTGTACGGGGAGACCCAGTACTTC,CASSLSVYGETQYF
TRBD2,TRBJ2-2,-,TRBV20-1,14,TGCAGTGCGTCACTAGCGGACAACACCGGGGAGCTGTTTTTT,CSASLADNTGELFF
-,TRBJ2-3,-,TRBV3-1,12,TGTGCCAGCAGCCCTCGGATGGATACGCAGTATTTT,CASSPRMDTQYF
-,TRBJ1-5,few,TRBV10-2,13,TGCGCCAGCAGGTTGACAGAGAATCAGCCCCAGCATTTT,CASRLTENQPQHF
-,TRBJ2-7,-,TRBV20-1,16,TGCAGTGCTCCCTTGTGGGGACGGCTGAGCTCCTACGAGCAGTACTTC,CSAPLWGRLSSYEQYF
-,TRBJ2-7,-,TRBV12-3/TRBV12-4,15,TGTGCCAGCAGTTTTAGGATGACAGGAACCTACGAGCAGTACTTC,CASSFRMTGTYEQYF
TRBD1,TRBJ2-2,-,TRBV6-2/TRBV6-3,17,TGTGCCAGCAGAGTTCGAAGGGGACAGGGGAGGACCGGGGAGCTGTTTTTT,CASRVRRGQGRTGELFF
-,TRBJ1-1,-,TRBV7-2,14,TGTGCCAGCAGCAAAACAGGGTTTGGCACTGAAGCTTTCTTT,CASSKTGFGTEAFF
-,TRBJ2-7,-,TRBV29-1,17,TGCAGCGTTGAACTCTCCGGGGCCTTATTCCCCTCCTACGAGCAGTACTTC,CSVELSGALFPSYEQYF
TRBD1,TRBJ1-2,few,TRBV4-2,15,TGTGCCAGCAGCCAAAGACAGGGGGCAGTTATTGGCTACACCTTC,CASSQRQGAVIGYTF
TRBD1,TRBJ2-1,-,TRBV20-1,13,TGCAGTGCGGATTACAGGGGCAGTAATGAGCAGTTCTTC,CSADYRGSNEQFF
TRBD1,TRBJ1-4,-,TRBV15,15,TGTGCCACCAGCGGCAGGACAGGTTCTAATGAAAAACTGTTTTTT,CATSGRTGSNEKLFF